This T cell receptor beta chain appears in the sequencing data of a study of shared clonotypes between healthy human individuals. Caucasian adults residing in Nashville, Tennessee made up all the donors. Genomic DNA of every subset was divided equally among multiple immunoSEQ plates. Per the original methods: Filtering differed for immunoSEQ, which gave only junction sequences without quality scores. Assay used: immunoSEQ multiplex PCR; TCRdb lists only in-frame clones, some missing. Clonal size and the V and J genes are those of that table, whereas D and trimming came from the DNA. Of 450,000 to 500,000 clones listed, 81% are singletons. The length of the CDR3 is 13 residues. CDR1 is LNHNV, CDR2 YYDKDF, per germline (reference sequence). With 2 bases removed from V and 1 base from J, the gap between germline ends came to 6 bases.

This clonotype originated in a woman aged 40 to 55 in good health. Some clones in this sample may be carry-over from other donors' samples. The chain is built from TRBV15 and TRBJ2-7, with D perhaps matching TRBD1 (5 bases). Sample: PBMCs. The CDR3 sequence: CATSRRQSYEQYF. The CDR3 coding sequence is TGTGCCACCAGCAGAAGACAGTCCTACGAGCAGTACTTC.